The source of this TCR beta chain is a study of cytomegalovirus exposure and HLA in healthy donors. The PCR was carried out with 60 Vbeta primers and 13 Jbeta primers. Profiled with immunoSEQ multiplex PCR; TCRdb holds only in-frame clones, not every one. This table has about 220,000 clones, 75% appearing once. At the time of sampling, donors were nominally healthy, though unrecorded immune exposures were likely. The CDR3 is made up of 15 amino acids. CDR1 is SGHVS and CDR2 is FNYEAQ in the germline V gene. V lost 4 bases and J lost 3, with 12 bases in between. Input material: PBMCs. The chain couples TRBV7-6 to TRBJ2-2; D possibly corresponds to TRBD2 (6 bases). The receptor comes from a woman aged 30 to 39 in good health and CMV-seronegative. The CDR3 region is CASSSPGLYTGELFF. Here the CDR3 DNA reads TGTGCCAGCAGCTCTCCGGGACTGTACACCGGGGAGCTGTTTTTT.